The text below deals with one T cell receptor beta chain. This clone's antigen is unknown. Base qualities are missing; no much larger clone stands one base away. The collaborating institutions used their own protocols to collect whole blood in K2EDTA tubes. For TCRbeta analysis, collaborators shipped samples as frozen whole blood, isolated PBMCs, or DNA extracted from either of those sample types. The CDR3 contains 15 residues, cysteine and phenylalanine counted. The CDR3 DNA has 45 bases and is translated from base 1. As encoded in the germline V gene, CDR1 is ENHRY while CDR2 is SYGVKD. The germline ends are 19 bases apart after V is trimmed by 5 bases and J by 5 bases. TCRbeta CDR3 regions were amplified from genomic DNA using the immunoSEQ Assay, a bias-controlled multiplex PCR. In the authors' own workflow: Nucleated cell counts per sample were estimated from amplification of reference gene primers within the assay. To quantify the absolute abundance of each unique TCRbeta CDR3 rearrangement, sequence reads were collapsed and filtered. For each sample, productive Simpson clonality was calculated by taking the square root of Simpson's diversity index across productive rearrangements. Here the immuneACCESS table is served through TCRdb, limited to in-frame sequences with V and J called. Missing clones are a known gap in these copies; in checked studies unresolved V genes cover under half, and the rest lacks a known reason. The V and J calls and clone size come from that table; D and trimming were worked out from the DNA. Within this sample are 150,000 to 200,000 clones, with 75% to 90% of them counted one time only. The ten largest account for 6.5% to 8.5% of the sample.

This record belongs to a study of blood T cell repertoires in COVID-19 (dated by TCRdb to 2018 to 2020). Concerning the study at large: Samples from collaborators originated in the United States, Italy and Spain and spanned both the acute and convalescent phases of COVID-19. The prospective study material was composed of cDNA or gDNA derived from T cells, B-cell-depleted T cells, or PBMCs. Where available, HLA class I and class II types were taken from metadata supplied by the sample provider and were not determined by assay-based typing. The samples were drawn from the first 160 participants of the ongoing ImmuneRACE study and from 1,200 or so subjects provided by 6 global collaborators. Nearly every sample came with metadata listing a de-identified subject ID, COVID-19 status, age in years and sex. Subjects who had been exposed to COVID-19, were actively infected with it, or had recovered from it provided the deeply sampled blood TCRbeta repertoires that made up the dataset. The repertoires were released in a freely available public database meant as a resource for research on the immune response to SARS-CoV-2. On the study overall, not on this receptor specifically: Clinical and demographic metadata were provided uncurated, with the amount varying by source and participant.

Sequences were obtained from peripheral blood. The receptor was derived from a man aged 35 to 55 with acute or convalescent COVID-19. This chain is built from TRBV10-3 and TRBJ2-7; possibly the D gene is TRBD1, per 5 matching bases. The DNA sequence is TGTGCCATCAGTTCTACAAAGGGGCCTTTCGACGAGCAGTACTTC. Translation gives CAISSTKGPFDEQYF.